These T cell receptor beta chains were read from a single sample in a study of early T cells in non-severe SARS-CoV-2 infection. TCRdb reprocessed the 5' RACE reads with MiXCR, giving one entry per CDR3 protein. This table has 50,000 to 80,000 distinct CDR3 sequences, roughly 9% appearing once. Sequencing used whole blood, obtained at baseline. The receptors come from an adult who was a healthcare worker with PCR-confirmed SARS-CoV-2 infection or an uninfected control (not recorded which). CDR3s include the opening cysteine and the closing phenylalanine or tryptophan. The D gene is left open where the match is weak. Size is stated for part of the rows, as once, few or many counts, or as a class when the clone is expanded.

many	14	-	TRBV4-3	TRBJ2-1	CASSQDRRGEGQFF	TGCGCCAGCAGCCAAGATCGCAGGGGGGAGGGCCAGTTCTTC
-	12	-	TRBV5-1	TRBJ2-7	CASSPGGQMRYF	TGCGCCAGCAGCCCTGGTGGCCAAATGCGGTACTTC
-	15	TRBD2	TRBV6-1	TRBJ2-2	CASSEDGRESGELFF	TGTGCCAGCAGTGAAGATGGGCGGGAGTCCGGGGAGCTGTTTTTT
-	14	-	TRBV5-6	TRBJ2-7	CASSPAGTVYEQYF	TGTGCCAGCAGCCCGGCGGGGACAGTCTACGAGCAGTACTTC
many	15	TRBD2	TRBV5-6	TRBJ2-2	CASSRLAFNTGELFF	TGTGCCAGCAGTCGACTAGCGTTTAACACCGGGGAGCTGTTTTTT
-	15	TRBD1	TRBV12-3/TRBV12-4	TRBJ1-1	CASKGQGASPTEAFF	TGTGCCAGCAAGGGACAGGGTGCCAGCCCCACTGAAGCTTTCTTT
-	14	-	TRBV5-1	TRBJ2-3	CASSSRDSTDTQYF	TGCGCCAGCAGCTCTAGGGACAGCACAGATACGCAGTATTTT
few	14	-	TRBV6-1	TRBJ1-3	CASSSGNAGNTIYF	TGTGCCAGCAGCTCAGGGAATGCTGGAAACACCATATATTTT
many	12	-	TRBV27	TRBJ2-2	CASRTYPGELFF	TGTGCCAGCAGAACCTATCCCGGGGAGCTGTTTTTT
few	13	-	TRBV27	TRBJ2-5	CASSFTDLETQYF	TGTGCCAGCAGTTTTACCGATTTGGAGACCCAGTACTTC
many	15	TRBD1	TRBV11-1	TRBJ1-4	CASSHRDRLNEKLFF	TGTGCCAGCAGCCACCGGGACAGACTGAATGAAAAACTGTTTTTT
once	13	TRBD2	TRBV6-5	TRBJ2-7	CAPRRGDSYEQYF	TGTGCCCCCCGGCGGGGGGACTCCTACGAGCAGTACTTC
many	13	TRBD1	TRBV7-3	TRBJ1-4	CASSQGQGEKLFF	TGTGCCAGCAGCCAAGGACAGGGAGAAAAACTGTTTTTT
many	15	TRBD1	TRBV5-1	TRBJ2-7	CASSMDRETRDEQYF	TGCGCCAGCAGCATGGACAGGGAGACGAGGGACGAGCAGTACTTC
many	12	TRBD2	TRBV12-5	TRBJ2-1	CASGRGLSEQFF	TGTGCTAGTGGCCGGGGACTAAGTGAGCAGTTCTTC
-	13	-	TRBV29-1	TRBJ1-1	CSVDPAQGQEAFF	TGCAGCGTTGATCCAGCGCAGGGTCAGGAAGCTTTCTTT
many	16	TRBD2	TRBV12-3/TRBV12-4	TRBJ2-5	CASRPQGLAGWETQYF	TGTGCCAGCAGACCCCAGGGACTAGCGGGATGGGAGACCCAGTACTTC
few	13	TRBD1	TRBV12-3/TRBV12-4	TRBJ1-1	CASSFDRGTEAFF	TGTGCCAGCAGTTTTGACAGGGGGACTGAAGCTTTCTTT
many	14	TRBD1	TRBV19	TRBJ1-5	CASSMDRANQPQHF	TGTGCCAGTAGTATGGACAGGGCTAATCAGCCCCAGCATTTT
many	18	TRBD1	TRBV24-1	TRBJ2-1	CATSDFGRGYGPYNEQFF	TGTGCCACCAGTGATTTTGGCAGGGGGTACGGCCCCTACAATGAGCAGTTCTTC
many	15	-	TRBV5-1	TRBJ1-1	CASRVGPDSDTEAFF	TGCGCCAGCAGAGTTGGACCGGACAGTGACACTGAAGCTTTCTTT
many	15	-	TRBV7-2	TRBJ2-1	CASGRGPSSYNEQFF	TGTGCCTCTGGCCGGGGCCCCAGCTCCTACAATGAGCAGTTCTTC
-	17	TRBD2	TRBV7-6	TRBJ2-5	CASSPGLAGAGQETQYF	TGTGCCAGCAGCCCCGGACTAGCGGGAGCGGGCCAAGAGACCCAGTACTTC
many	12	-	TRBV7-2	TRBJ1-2	CASTKVWDGYTF	TGTGCCAGCACCAAGGTCTGGGATGGCTACACCTTC
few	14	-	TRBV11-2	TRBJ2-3	CASSPQAGSDTQYF	TGTGCCAGCAGTCCGCAGGCCGGTTCAGATACGCAGTATTTT
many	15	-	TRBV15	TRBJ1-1	CATSRVLDPGAEAFF	TGTGCCACCAGCAGGGTTCTGGACCCCGGGGCTGAAGCTTTCTTT
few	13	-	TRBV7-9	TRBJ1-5	CASSTQGGQPQHF	TGTGCCAGCAGCACCCAGGGAGGTCAGCCCCAGCATTTT
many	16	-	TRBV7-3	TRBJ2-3	CASSSLPGKGTDTQYF	TGTGCCAGCAGCTCCCTGCCGGGAAAGGGGACAGATACGCAGTATTTT
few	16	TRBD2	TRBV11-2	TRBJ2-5	CASSLDRAGGEETQYF	TGTGCCAGCAGCTTAGATCGGGCGGGAGGGGAAGAGACCCAGTACTTC
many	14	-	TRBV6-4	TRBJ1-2	CASSDRQPLYGYTF	TGTGCCAGCAGTGATAGGCAGCCTCTATATGGCTACACCTTC
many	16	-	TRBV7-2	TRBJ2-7	CASSLGEWARSYEQYF	TGTGCCAGCAGCTTAGGAGAGTGGGCGCGGTCCTACGAGCAGTACTTC
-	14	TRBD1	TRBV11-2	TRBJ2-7	CASSLGQGAYEQYF	TGTGCCAGCAGCTTAGGGCAGGGGGCCTACGAGCAGTACTTC